This T cell receptor (beta chain) originates from a study of T cell clones after liver transplantation. At the level of the study: Post-transplant blood was tracked for graft-donor-reactive T cell clones identified in a pre-transplant mixed lymphocyte reaction. Without induction therapy, subjects received standard immunosuppression until 12-24 months post-transplant.

Worth noting for this clone: The antigen remains undetermined.

Whole-study findings and limits: Conclusions were preliminary, with small, heterogeneous patient groups.

TCRdb's table, derived via immunoSEQ multiplex PCR, lists solely in-frame clones and lacks some. The sample records about 74,000 clones, roughly 80% being singletons. Trimming removed 5 bases at V and 6 bases at J, with 13 bases between. CDR3 length: 13 residues. Germline CDR1 SGHTA, CDR2 FQGTGA. Sequenced material: CD4+ T cells from blood, taken before liver transplant. The chain recombines TRBV7-3 with TRBJ1-2, with D hard to call. The receptor's source is a human donor who received a liver transplant. The CDR3 sequence is CASSKGWGDGYTF. CDR3 in DNA: TGTGCCAGCAGCAAAGGCTGGGGAGATGGCTACACCTTC.